Here is one TCR beta chain with its context. Antigen specificity is unknown. One base separates it from a far larger clone, so it is likely a read error. Time point described: persistent/refractory GD, antithyroid drugs over 5 years with positive TRAb. PBMC RNA was the source of the TCR library. Library construction for TCR beta used iRepertoire HTBI primers and Arm-PCR of CDR3 regions. TCRdb reprocessed the multiplex PCR reads with MiXCR, giving one entry per CDR3 protein. The sample has about half a million distinct CDR3 sequences, approximately 23% seen once. Per the germline V gene, CDR1 is MDHEN and CDR2 is SYDVKM. The CDR3 length is 11 residues. V was shortened by 5 bases and J by 7 bases, with 9 bases between the two germline ends. The sample originates from a study of regulatory T cells in long-lasting Graves disease. Study results and caveats: There was favoring of TRBV28, TRBJ1-2 and TRBJ2-5 in persistent disease. It is possible that accuracy was reduced by the small size of the sample. Peripheral blood, not thyroid tissue, was the sole material studied.

The material was peripheral blood mononuclear cells (PBMCs), obtained when the disease was refractory, from a patient treated with antithyroid drugs. The sequence derives from a female donor with Graves disease. The chain combines TRBV28 with TRBJ2-7; no firm D call. In nucleotides, the CDR3 is TGTGCCAGCAGTCCCCTCTTAGAGCAGTACTTC. Protein sequence: CASSPLLEQYF.